This T cell receptor (beta chain) was profiled in a study of blood T cell repertoires in COVID-19 (dated by TCRdb to 2020 to 2021). Looking at the study overall: The collaborator samples originated in the United States, Italy and Spain and spanned the acute and convalescent phases of COVID-19. HLA class I and class II types, where available, came from metadata supplied by the sample provider rather than from assay-based typing. The prospective study material was composed of cDNA or gDNA derived from T cells, B-cell-depleted T cells, or PBMCs. The samples were drawn from two sources: the first 160 participants of the ongoing ImmuneRACE study, and 1,254 subjects contributed by 6 global collaborators. Subjects who had been exposed to COVID-19, were actively infected with it, or had recovered from it provided the deeply sampled blood TCRbeta repertoires that made up the dataset. The sample metadata nearly always contained a de-identified subject ID, COVID-19 status, age in years and sex. The repertoires were released in a freely available public database meant as a resource for research on the immune response to SARS-CoV-2. What the research found in general, with its limitations: The quantity of clinical and demographic metadata differed by source and by participant and was supplied without curation.

TCRbeta CDR3 regions were amplified from genomic DNA using the immunoSEQ Assay, a bias-controlled multiplex PCR. In the authors' own workflow: Nucleated cell counts per sample were estimated from amplification of reference gene primers within the assay. Sequence reads were collapsed and filtered to measure the absolute abundance of every unique TCRbeta CDR3 rearrangement. Productive Simpson clonality was computed per sample as the square root of Simpson's diversity index over productive rearrangements. TCRdb limited this immuneACCESS table to in-frame rearrangements with V and J called. A share of clones is missing; checked studies link under half to unresolved V genes, and the rest is unexplained. V and J calls and clone size are copied from that table; D and trimming were computed from the DNA. The sample table lists about 62,000 clones, around nine tenths of them with a count of one. The top ten constitute 1% of the sample.

The collaborating institutions used their own protocols to collect whole blood in K2EDTA tubes. For TCRbeta analysis, collaborators shipped samples in one of three forms: frozen whole blood, isolated PBMCs, or DNA extracted from either of those sample types. Comments on this clone: Its antigen target is currently unknown. Per-base quality was not reported, and no clone a single base away is much larger than it.

In the germline V gene, CDR1 corresponds to ENHRY and CDR2 to SYGVKD. The CDR3 runs 13 amino acids, cysteine and phenylalanine included. Just the 39-base CDR3 DNA is kept, in frame starting at base 1. For this chain, trimming is 6 bases at the V end and 5 bases at the J end, and the number of junction bases without a gene match is 7. The clonotype was recovered from a man between 65 and 79 years old with acute or convalescent COVID-19. Rearrangement joined TRBV10-3 to TRBJ2-7, with TRBD1 matching 7 junction bases. The sample was peripheral blood. CDR3 reads: CAIRSTGNDEQYF. The DNA reads TGTGCCATCAGATCGACAGGGAATGACGAGCAGTACTTC.